One and the same sample provided the 3 T cell receptor beta chains below, sequenced in a study of immune evolution from preneoplasia to lung adenocarcinoma. The method was immunoSEQ multiplex PCR; TCRdb's version includes in-frame clones alone and lacks a portion of them. This table holds roughly 40,000 clones, roughly 68% found once. The sample taken for sequencing was FFPE invasive lung adenocarcinoma tissue. The source of these receptors is a person aged 55 to 75 with lung adenocarcinoma.

The chain links TRBV4-2 to TRBJ2-6; D gene ambiguous. The CDR3 runs to 18 residues. Germline V CDR1 and CDR2: LGHNA, YNFKEQ. V was shortened by 0 bases and J by 4 bases, with 16 bases between the two germline ends. The CDR3 region has the DNA TGTGCCAGCAGCCAAGAATATCGTCTAGGGTCCGGGGCCAACGTCCTGACTTTC. This encodes CASSQEYRLGSGANVLTF.

V and J are TRBV10-3 and TRBJ2-3; 11 nucleotides line up with TRBD2. J lost 5 bases, V lost 8 bases, and 12 bases had no gene match. Germline V gene sequence: CDR1 ENHRY, CDR2 SYGVKD. The CDR3 runs 16 residues. DNA of the CDR3: TGTGCCATCGGAGGGATAGCGGGAGGGCCAGGAGATACGCAGTATTTT. As protein: CAIGGIAGGPGDTQYF.

This chain links TRBV27 with TRBJ1-2; 9 bases fit TRBD1. Germline trimming cut 0 bases from V and 4 bases from J; bases unmatched to any gene: 3. The CDR3 length is 15 residues. Germline-derived CDR1 and CDR2 are MNHEY and SMNVEV (reference sequence). The CDR3 loop reads CASSLSGTGFYGYTF. CDR3 nucleotides: TGTGCCAGCAGTTTATCGGGGACAGGGTTCTATGGCTACACCTTC.